This T cell receptor beta chain was obtained from a study of blood T cells in healthy people across ages. Study-wide results and limits: Researchers deemed the diversity estimates from one million T cells underestimates.

Between the trimmed V and J ends, which lost 3 bases and 5 bases, there was a span of 7 bases. CDR1 and CDR2 (germline): MGHRA, YSYEKL. The CDR3 runs to 13 residues. Each donor gave ten milliliters of peripheral blood. Primed by a sample-barcoded 5' primer and a J-beta primer mix, a second PCR proceeded for about 7 to 11 cycles. CDR3-containing paired-end reads numbering at least 2.5 million came from each sample. TCRdb re-called the 5' RACE reads with MiXCR, one entry per CDR3 protein. The repertoire has approximately 1.5 million distinct CDR3 sequences, under 55% of them found once; the top ten carry about 3.8%. A remark on this clonotype: The antigen is undetermined.

The sequence was obtained from a woman aged 18-30 years in good health. The chain carries TRBV4-1 and TRBJ1-4; D uncertain. Sequencing input: blood. The CDR3 here is CASSQSLNEKLFF. CDR3 in DNA: TGCGCCAGCAGCCAGAGCCTAAATGAAAAACTGTTTTTT.